This entry describes one TCR beta chain. Its antigen is not identified. The sample belongs to a study of graft-versus-host responses after intestinal transplantation. Sequencing was performed with immunoSEQ multiplex PCR; in TCRdb, only in-frame clones are kept and a portion is missing. The top ten hold around 0.49% of the sample, which has tens of thousands of clones, about 93% seen once. Here the sequenced sample was unstimulated CD8+ T cells sorted from spleen or lymph node cells, taken before intestinal transplant. The sequence was collected from a human donor who received an intestinal transplant.

The CDR3 DNA reads TGTGCCAGCAGGGAGGGGTCCTACGAGCAGTACTTC. It is translated as CASREGSYEQYF. This chain uses TRBV6-1 with TRBJ2-7; TRBD2 might be the D (6 bases). The CDR3 has 12 amino acids. CDR1 is MNHNS and CDR2 is SASEGT in the germline V gene. Trimming pared 6 bases from V and 1 base from J, leaving 7 bases between.